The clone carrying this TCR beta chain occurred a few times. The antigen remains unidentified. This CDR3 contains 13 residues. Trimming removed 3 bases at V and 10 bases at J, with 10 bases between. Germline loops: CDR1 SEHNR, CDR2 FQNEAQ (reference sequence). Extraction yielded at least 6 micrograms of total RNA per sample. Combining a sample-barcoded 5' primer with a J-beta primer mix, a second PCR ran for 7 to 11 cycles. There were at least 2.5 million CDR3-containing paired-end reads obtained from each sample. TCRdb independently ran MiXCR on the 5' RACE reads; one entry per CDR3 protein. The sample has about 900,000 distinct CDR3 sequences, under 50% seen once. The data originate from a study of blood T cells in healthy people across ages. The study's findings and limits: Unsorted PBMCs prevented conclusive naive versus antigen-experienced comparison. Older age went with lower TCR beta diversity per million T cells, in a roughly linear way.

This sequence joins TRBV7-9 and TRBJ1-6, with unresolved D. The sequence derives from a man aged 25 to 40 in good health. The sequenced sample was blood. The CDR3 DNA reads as TGTGCCAGCAGCTTCCCCCCGCGCTCACCCCTCCACTTT. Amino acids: CASSFPPRSPLHF.